These 7 T cell receptor beta chains came from one sample sequenced in a study of T cells in Graves' hyperthyroidism and ophthalmopathy (dated by TCRdb to about 2019). Library preparation employed multiplex PCR. TCRdb records Illumina HiSeq 2000 as the sequencer. Amplification of TCR beta CDR3 regions was carried out from RNA transcripts. A first-round RT-PCR of the TCR CDR3 used the HTBI primer set with the Qiagen OneStep RT-PCR kit. TCRdb redid the processing of the public reads, applying fastp at Q25 and MiXCR, and retained in-frame beta chains. Rows with a matching CDR3 protein are joined into one entry that keeps the most common DNA and genes. The sample yields some 530,000 distinct CDR3 sequences; under 25% were counted once. Approximately 49% of the sample is held by the ten biggest clonotypes. Sample: blood. The origin of the receptors is a woman in her seventies with Graves' ophthalmopathy.

This chain uses TRBV7-9 with TRBJ2-7, with TRBD1 matching 9 bases. CDR3 length: 17 amino acids. Per the germline V gene, CDR1 is SEHNR and CDR2 is FQNEAQ (reference sequence). After removal of 1 base from V and 4 bases from J, the junction contained 11 bases not matched to a gene. The CDR3 bases are TGTGCCAGCAGCTTAGACACCGGGACAGGGCTTAAATACGAGCAGTACTTC. Its protein is CASSLDTGTGLKYEQYF.

This clonotype occurred a few times. The chain joins TRBV2 to TRBJ2-5, with D hard to call. The CDR3 is made up of 14 amino acids. With 7 bases removed from V and 1 base from J, the gap between germline ends came to 13 bases. From germline, CDR1 is SNHLY and CDR2 FYNNEI. The CDR3 DNA reads TGTGCCAGCAAAGTAGGGCGAGTCCAAGAGACCCAGTACTTC. Translated: CASKVGRVQETQYF. Complete variable domain (other parts from reference TRBV2 and TRBJ2-5): EPEVTQTPSHQVTQMGQEVILRCVPISNHLYFYWYRQILGQKVEFLVSFYNNEISEKSEIFDDQFSVERPDGSNFTLKIRSTKLEDSAMYFCASKVGRVQETQYFGPGTRLLVL.

V usage is TRBV9 and J usage is TRBJ2-5; the D gene is possibly TRBD2 (5 bases). The CDR3 covers 15 residues. Germline V gives CDR1 SGDLS, CDR2 YYNGEE. The V and J ends lost 2 bases and 2 bases respectively, with 13 bases between them. The CDR3 sequence is CASSVDTGKQETQYF. The CDR3 DNA follows: TGTGCCAGCAGCGTTGACACCGGGAAACAAGAGACCCAGTACTTC.

This clonotype was seen at least ten times. The genes are TRBV6-1 and TRBJ1-1; 7 bases map to TRBD1. Germline assignment: CDR1 MNHNS and CDR2 SASEGT. The CDR3 covers 13 residues. J lost 6 bases, V lost 4 bases, and 5 bases had no gene match. In nucleotides, the CDR3 is TGTGCCAGCAGTGTACAGGGGAGGGCTGAAGCTTTCTTT. It codes for CASSVQGRAEAFF.

This chain uses TRBV30 with TRBJ2-5; no reliable D call. The CDR3 contains 14 residues. Germline loops: CDR1 GTSNPN, CDR2 SVGIG (reference sequence). Trimming cost V 0 bases and J 7 bases, with 15 bases left between them. The CDR3 region is CAWSVGLLGGTQYF. The CDR3 nucleotides read TGTGCCTGGAGTGTAGGGCTCCTTGGTGGGACCCAGTACTTC.

For this clonotype: A much larger clonotype is one base distant, so this may be a read error. The rearrangement links TRBV12-3 or TRBV12-4 to TRBJ2-3, with TRBD1 matching 7 bases. This CDR3 is 14 amino acids long. The junction had 8 bases not matched to a gene; V was cut back by 7 bases and J by 4 bases. The CDR3 sequence: CASTRDSLADTQYF. In nucleotides, the CDR3 is TGTGCCAGCACCCGGGACAGCCTGGCAGATACGCAGTATTTT.

The rearrangement joins TRBV6-1 to TRBJ1-2, with 9 bases lining up with TRBD1. The CDR3 loop spans 14 amino acids. Germline V lookup: CDR1 MNHNS, CDR2 SASEGT. Losses at the gene ends were 6 bases for V and 8 bases for J; bases not matched to a gene: 10. The CDR3 nucleotides read TGTGCCAGCAGGTCCGGGACAGGGACGTTAGGCTACACCTTC. Encoded protein: CASRSGTGTLGYTF.